This T cell receptor beta chain was recorded in a study of blood T cell repertoires in COVID-19. The CDR3 has 16 amino acids. Looked up from germline, CDR1 is SGHRS and CDR2 is YFSETQ. Trimming took off 3 bases at V and 7 bases at J, with 19 bases between the two ends. Authors' data handling: Nucleated cell number was recorded as an estimate derived from reference gene primer amplification. Only in-frame clones appear in the TCRdb table, and some are missing; sequencing was by immunoSEQ multiplex PCR. The D gene and trimming were derived from the DNA, and the V and J assignments and clone size from that table. The repertoire includes 350,000 to 400,000 clones, 90% of them detected once, and about 6.8% sits in the top ten.

The chain recombines TRBV5-1 with TRBJ1-4; D may be TRBD1 (5 bases). Material: peripheral blood. The sequence was collected from a man in his late teens or twenties with active or convalescent COVID-19. CDR3 sequence reads: CASSWGDVGYGEKLFF. CDR3 coding DNA: TGCGCCAGCAGCTGGGGGGACGTCGGGTATGGTGAAAAACTGTTTTTT. The whole variable domain, filled in from reference TRBV5-1 and TRBJ1-4, reads KAGVTQTPRYLIKTRGQQVTLSCSPISGHRSVSWYQQTPGQGLQFLFEYFSETQRNKGNFPGRFSGRQFSNSRSEMNVSTLELGDSALYLCASSWGDVGYGEKLFFGSGTQLSVL.